What follows is one T cell receptor (beta chain) and its context. This entry is derived from a study of T cells in Graves' hyperthyroidism and ophthalmopathy. The CDR3 regions of TCR beta were amplified from RNA transcripts. HTBI primers drove first-round RT-PCR of the TCR CDR3. TCRdb reprocessed the multiplex PCR reads via MiXCR and lists one record per CDR3 protein. The repertoire holds around 420,000 distinct CDR3 sequences, roughly an eighth seen once, with about 4.9% in the top ten. The TCR was taken from a woman under 30 with Graves' hyperthyroidism. Sequencing input: blood.

The CDR3 here is CASSLALGRDEQYF. CDR3 nucleotide sequence: TGCGCCAGCAGCTTGGCCCTGGGCAGGGACGAGCAGTACTTC. This chain joins TRBV5-1 and TRBJ2-7, with D possibly matching TRBD1 (5 bases). The CDR3 length is 14 residues. The germline V and J ends were trimmed by 0 bases and 5 bases, with 12 bases remaining between them. Looked up from germline, CDR1 is SGHRS and CDR2 is YFSETQ.